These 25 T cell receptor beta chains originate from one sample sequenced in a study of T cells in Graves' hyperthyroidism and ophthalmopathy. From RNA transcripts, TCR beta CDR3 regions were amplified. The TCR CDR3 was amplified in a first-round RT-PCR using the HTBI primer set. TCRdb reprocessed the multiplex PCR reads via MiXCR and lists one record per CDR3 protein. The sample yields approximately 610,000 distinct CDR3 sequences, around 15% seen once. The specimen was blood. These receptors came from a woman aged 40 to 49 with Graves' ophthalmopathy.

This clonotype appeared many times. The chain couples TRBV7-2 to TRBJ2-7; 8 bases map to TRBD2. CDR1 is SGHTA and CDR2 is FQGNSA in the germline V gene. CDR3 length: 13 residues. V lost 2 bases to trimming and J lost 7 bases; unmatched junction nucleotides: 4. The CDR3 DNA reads TGTGCCAGCAGCTTAACTAGCGGCTTTGAGCAGTACTTC. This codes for CASSLTSGFEQYF.

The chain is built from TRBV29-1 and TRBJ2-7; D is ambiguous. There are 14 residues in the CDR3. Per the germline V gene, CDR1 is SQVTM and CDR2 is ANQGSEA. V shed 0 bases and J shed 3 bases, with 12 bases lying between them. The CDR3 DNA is TGCAGCGTTGAAGATCAAGGATCGAACTACGAGCAGTACTTC. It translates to CSVEDQGSNYEQYF.

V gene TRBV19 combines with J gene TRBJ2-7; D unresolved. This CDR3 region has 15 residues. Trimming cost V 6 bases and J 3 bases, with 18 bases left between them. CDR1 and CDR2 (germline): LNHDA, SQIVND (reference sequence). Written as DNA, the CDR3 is TGTGCCAGTAGGCCTTCTAGAGGTAAAAGCTACGAGCAGTACTTC. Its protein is CASRPSRGKSYEQYF.

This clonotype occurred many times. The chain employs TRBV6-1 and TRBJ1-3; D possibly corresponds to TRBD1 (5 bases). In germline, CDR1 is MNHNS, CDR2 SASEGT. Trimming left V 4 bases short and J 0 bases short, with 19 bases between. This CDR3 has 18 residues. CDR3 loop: CASSAFSAGLGSGNTIYF. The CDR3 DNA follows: TGTGCCAGCAGTGCGTTTTCGGCAGGGCTAGGCTCTGGAAACACCATATATTTT.

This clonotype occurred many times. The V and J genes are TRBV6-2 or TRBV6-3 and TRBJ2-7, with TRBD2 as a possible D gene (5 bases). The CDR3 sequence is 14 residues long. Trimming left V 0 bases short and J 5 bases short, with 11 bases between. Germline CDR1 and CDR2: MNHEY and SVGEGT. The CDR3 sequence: CASSYSWTLDEQYF. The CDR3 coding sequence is TGTGCCAGCAGTTACTCGTGGACTCTCGACGAGCAGTACTTC.

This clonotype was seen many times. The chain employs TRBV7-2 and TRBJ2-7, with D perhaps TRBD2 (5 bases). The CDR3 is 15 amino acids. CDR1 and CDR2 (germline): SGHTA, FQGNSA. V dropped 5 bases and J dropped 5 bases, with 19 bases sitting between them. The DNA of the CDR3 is TGTGCCAGCAGCCCATTTCTGAGGGAGAGCAACGAGCAGTACTTC. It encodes CASSPFLRESNEQYF.

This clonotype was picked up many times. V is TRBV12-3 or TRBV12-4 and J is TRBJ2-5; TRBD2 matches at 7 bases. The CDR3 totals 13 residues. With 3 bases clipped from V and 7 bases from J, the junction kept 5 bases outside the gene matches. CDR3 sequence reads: CASSFGGTGTQYF. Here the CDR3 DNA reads TGTGCCAGCAGTTTCGGGGGGACCGGGACCCAGTACTTC.

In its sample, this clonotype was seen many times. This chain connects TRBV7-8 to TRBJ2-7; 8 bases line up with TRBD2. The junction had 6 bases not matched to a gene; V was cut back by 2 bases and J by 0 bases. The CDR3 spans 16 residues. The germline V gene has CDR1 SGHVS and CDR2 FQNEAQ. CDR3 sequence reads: CASSLPLSGSSYEQYF. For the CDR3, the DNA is TGTGCCAGCAGCTTACCCCTAAGCGGGAGCTCCTACGAGCAGTACTTC.

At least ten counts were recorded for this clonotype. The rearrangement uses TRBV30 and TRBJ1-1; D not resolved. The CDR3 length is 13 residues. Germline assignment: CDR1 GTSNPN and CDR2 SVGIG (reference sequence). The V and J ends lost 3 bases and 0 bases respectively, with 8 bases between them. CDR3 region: CAWRGPLNTEAFF. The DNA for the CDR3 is TGTGCCTGGAGGGGCCCCCTGAACACTGAAGCTTTCTTT.

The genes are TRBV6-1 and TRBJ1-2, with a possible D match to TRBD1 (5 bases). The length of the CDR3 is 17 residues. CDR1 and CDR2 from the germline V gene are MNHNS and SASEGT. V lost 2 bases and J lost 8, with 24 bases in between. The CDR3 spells CASSEPFRPRDGYGYTF. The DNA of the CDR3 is TGTGCCAGCAGTGAACCGTTTAGACCCAGGGACGGCTACGGCTACACCTTC.

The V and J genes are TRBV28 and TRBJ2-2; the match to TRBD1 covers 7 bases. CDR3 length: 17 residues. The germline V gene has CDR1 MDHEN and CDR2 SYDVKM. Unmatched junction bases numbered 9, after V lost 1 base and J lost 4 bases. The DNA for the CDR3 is TGTGCCAGCAGTTTATCGGGTGAAACAGGGGTCACCGGGGAGCTGTTTTTT. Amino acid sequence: CASSLSGETGVTGELFF.

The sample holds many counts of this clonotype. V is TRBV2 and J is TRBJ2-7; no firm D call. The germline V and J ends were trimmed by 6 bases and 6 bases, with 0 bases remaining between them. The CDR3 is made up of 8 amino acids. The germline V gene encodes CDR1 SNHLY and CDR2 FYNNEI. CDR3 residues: CASSEQYF. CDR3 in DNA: TGTGCCAGCAGCGAGCAGTACTTC. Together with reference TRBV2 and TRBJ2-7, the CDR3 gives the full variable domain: EPEVTQTPSHQVTQMGQEVILRCVPISNHLYFYWYRQILGQKVEFLVSFYNNEISEKSEIFDDQFSVERPDGSNFTLKIRSTKLEDSAMYFCASSEQYFGPGTRLTVT.

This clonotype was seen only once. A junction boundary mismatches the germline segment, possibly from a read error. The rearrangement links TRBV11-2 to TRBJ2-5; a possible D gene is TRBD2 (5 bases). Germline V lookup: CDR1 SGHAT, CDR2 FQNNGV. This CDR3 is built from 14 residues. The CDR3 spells CASSLVEDQETRYF. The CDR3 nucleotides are TGTGCCAGCAGCTTAGTGGAGGATCAAGAGACCCGGTACTTC.

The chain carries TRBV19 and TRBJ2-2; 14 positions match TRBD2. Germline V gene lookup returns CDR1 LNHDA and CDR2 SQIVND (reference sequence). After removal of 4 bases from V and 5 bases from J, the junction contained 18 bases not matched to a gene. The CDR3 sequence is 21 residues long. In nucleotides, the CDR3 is TGTGCCAGTAGTACCAGGGGACTAGCGGGAGTAGGCATATATAGAACCGGGGAGCTGTTTTTT. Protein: CASSTRGLAGVGIYRTGELFF.

DNA of the CDR3: TGTGCCAGCAGCTTTTACGCGGCAAACCAAGAGACCCAGTACTTC. Translated, it gives CASSFYAANQETQYF. This rearrangement joins TRBV11-2 to TRBJ2-5; unclear D gene. V was clipped by 3 bases and J by 0 bases, with 11 bases between them. This CDR3 is built from 15 residues. Germline CDR1 and CDR2: SGHAT and FQNNGV.

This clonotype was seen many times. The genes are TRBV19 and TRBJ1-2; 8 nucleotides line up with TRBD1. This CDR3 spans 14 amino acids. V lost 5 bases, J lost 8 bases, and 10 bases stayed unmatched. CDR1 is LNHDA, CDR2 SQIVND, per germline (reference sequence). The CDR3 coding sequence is TGTGCCAGTAGTTCTCCCCTGACAGGGGACGGCTACACCTTC. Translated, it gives CASSSPLTGDGYTF.

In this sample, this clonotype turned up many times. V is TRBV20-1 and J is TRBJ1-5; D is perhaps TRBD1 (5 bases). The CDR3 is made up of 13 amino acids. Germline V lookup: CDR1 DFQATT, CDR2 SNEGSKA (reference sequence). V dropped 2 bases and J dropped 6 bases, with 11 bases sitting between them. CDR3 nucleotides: TGCAGTGCTAGACCTCTCGGGGGTCAGCCCCAGCATTTT. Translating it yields CSARPLGGQPQHF.

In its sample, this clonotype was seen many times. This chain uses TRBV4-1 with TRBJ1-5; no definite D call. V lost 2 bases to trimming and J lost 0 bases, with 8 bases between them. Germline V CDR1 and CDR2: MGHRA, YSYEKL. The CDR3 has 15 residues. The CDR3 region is CASSQRHHSNQPQHF. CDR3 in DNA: TGCGCCAGCAGCCAACGACACCATAGCAATCAGCCCCAGCATTTT.

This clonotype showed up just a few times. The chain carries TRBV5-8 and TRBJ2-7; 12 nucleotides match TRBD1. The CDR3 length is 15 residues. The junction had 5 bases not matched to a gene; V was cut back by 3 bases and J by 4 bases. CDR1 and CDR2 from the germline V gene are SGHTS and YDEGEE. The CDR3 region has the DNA TGTGCCAGCAGCTGGGGACAGGGGGCCAAGTACGAGCAGTACTTC. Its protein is CASSWGQGAKYEQYF.

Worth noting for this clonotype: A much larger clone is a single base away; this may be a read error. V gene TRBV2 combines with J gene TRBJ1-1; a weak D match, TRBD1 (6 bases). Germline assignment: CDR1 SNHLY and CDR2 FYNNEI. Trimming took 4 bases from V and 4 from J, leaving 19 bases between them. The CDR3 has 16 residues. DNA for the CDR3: TGTGCCAGCAGTGTCACAATTGAGGGGGTATCCACTGAAGCTTTCTTT. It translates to CASSVTIEGVSTEAFF. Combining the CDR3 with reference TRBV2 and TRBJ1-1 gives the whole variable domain EPEVTQTPSHQVTQMGQEVILRCVPISNHLYFYWYRQILGQKVEFLVSFYNNEISEKSEIFDDQFSVERPDGSNFTLKIRSTKLEDSAMYFCASSVTIEGVSTEAFFGQGTRLTVV.

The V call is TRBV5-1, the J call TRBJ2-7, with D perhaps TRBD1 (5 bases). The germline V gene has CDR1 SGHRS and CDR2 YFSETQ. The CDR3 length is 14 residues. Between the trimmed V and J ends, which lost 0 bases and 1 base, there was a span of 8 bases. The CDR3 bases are TGCGCCAGCAGCTTGGTCAAGGGGTCCTACGAGCAGTACTTC. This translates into CASSLVKGSYEQYF. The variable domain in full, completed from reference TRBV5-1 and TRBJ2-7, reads KAGVTQTPRYLIKTRGQQVTLSCSPISGHRSVSWYQQTPGQGLQFLFEYFSETQRNKGNFPGRFSGRQFSNSRSEMNVSTLELGDSALYLCASSLVKGSYEQYFGPGTRLTVT.

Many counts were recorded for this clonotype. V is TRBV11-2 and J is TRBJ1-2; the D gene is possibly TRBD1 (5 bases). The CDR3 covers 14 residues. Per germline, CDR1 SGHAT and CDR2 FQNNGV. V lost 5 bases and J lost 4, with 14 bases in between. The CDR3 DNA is TGTGCCAGCAGCCGCTGGGACCGCGCCTATGGCTACACCTTC. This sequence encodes CASSRWDRAYGYTF.

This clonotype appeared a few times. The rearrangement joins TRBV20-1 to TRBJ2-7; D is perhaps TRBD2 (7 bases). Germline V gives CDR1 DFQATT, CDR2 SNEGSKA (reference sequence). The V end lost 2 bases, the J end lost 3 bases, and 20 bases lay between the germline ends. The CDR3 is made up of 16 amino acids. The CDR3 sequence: CSARPRRGASLYEQYF. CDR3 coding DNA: TGCAGTGCTAGACCTAGACGGGGGGCATCGCTCTACGAGCAGTACTTC.

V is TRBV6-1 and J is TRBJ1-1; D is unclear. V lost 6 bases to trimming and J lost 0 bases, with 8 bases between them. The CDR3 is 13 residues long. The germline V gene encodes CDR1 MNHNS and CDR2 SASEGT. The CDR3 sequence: CASRVAMNTEAFF. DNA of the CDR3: TGTGCCAGCAGGGTGGCTATGAACACTGAAGCTTTCTTT.

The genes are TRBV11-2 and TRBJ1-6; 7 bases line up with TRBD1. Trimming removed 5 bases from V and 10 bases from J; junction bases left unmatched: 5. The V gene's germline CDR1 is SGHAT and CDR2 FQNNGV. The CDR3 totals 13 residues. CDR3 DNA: TGTGCCAGCAGCCTGACAGGGCTGTCACCCCTCCACTTT. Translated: CASSLTGLSPLHF.